The rows below give T cell receptor beta chains drawn from one sample of a study of cytomegalovirus exposure and HLA in healthy donors. Repertoires were generated with immunoSEQ multiplex PCR, while TCRdb's copy carries only in-frame clones and drops some. This sample carries about 190,000 clones, 75% to 90% of them seen once, and the ten largest clones take about 5.7%. The specimen was PBMCs. All receptors come from a man aged 35 to 55 in good health and CMV-seropositive. Both conserved end residues are part of each CDR3. A D gene is named only where the DNA matches it firmly. Not every row has a clone size; where given, it reads once, few, many or a size class.

j_call: TRBJ1-1
clone_size: few
d_call: -
v_call: TRBV7-6
cdr3_nt: TGTGCCAGCAGTGACCGGGACACTGAAGCTTTCTTT
cdr3_aa: CASSDRDTEAFF

j_call: TRBJ1-2
clone_size: -
d_call: TRBD1
v_call: TRBV7-8
cdr3_nt: TGTGCCAGCGGAGACAGGGGTATCTCTGGCTACACCTTC
cdr3_aa: CASGDRGISGYTF

j_call: TRBJ2-7
clone_size: -
d_call: -
v_call: TRBV2
cdr3_nt: TGTGCCAGCAGTGTGAACAGGGCCTACGAGCAGTACTTC
cdr3_aa: CASSVNRAYEQYF

j_call: TRBJ1-5
clone_size: -
d_call: TRBD1
v_call: TRBV5-5
cdr3_nt: TGTGCCAGCAGCCACAGTTCCGGGACAGGGTGGGGTCAGCCCCAGCATTTT
cdr3_aa: CASSHSSGTGWGQPQHF

j_call: TRBJ2-3
clone_size: -
d_call: -
v_call: TRBV7-2
cdr3_nt: TGTGCCAGCAGCACCCAGACAGGAAGCACAGATACGCAGTATTTT
cdr3_aa: CASSTQTGSTDTQYF

j_call: TRBJ1-3
clone_size: -
d_call: -
v_call: TRBV7-3
cdr3_nt: TGTGCCAGCAGCTCCTCCCAGGGAAACACCATATATTTT
cdr3_aa: CASSSSQGNTIYF

j_call: TRBJ2-1
clone_size: -
d_call: -
v_call: TRBV11-2
cdr3_nt: TGTGCCAGCAGCTTAGTGGCGGGGACCTCCTACAATGAGCAGTTCTTC
cdr3_aa: CASSLVAGTSYNEQFF

j_call: TRBJ1-1
clone_size: once
d_call: TRBD1
v_call: TRBV5-1
cdr3_nt: TGCGCCAGCAGCCAAACAGGGGACAGGGGATCGAGCACTGAAGCTTTCTTT
cdr3_aa: CASSQTGDRGSSTEAFF

j_call: TRBJ2-1
clone_size: -
d_call: TRBD1
v_call: TRBV7-3
cdr3_nt: TGTGCCAGCAGCTTAGGGACAGCTTACAATGAGCAGTTCTTC
cdr3_aa: CASSLGTAYNEQFF

j_call: TRBJ1-6
clone_size: -
d_call: TRBD1
v_call: TRBV7-2
cdr3_nt: TGTGCCAGCAGCTTAGCCGACAGGGGCAAATCACCCCTCCACTTT
cdr3_aa: CASSLADRGKSPLHF

j_call: TRBJ1-4
clone_size: -
d_call: -
v_call: TRBV7-9
cdr3_nt: TGTGCCAGCAGCCCCCCCGACAGATACCCAGAAAAACTGTTTTTT
cdr3_aa: CASSPPDRYPEKLFF

j_call: TRBJ1-5
clone_size: -
d_call: -
v_call: TRBV6-6
cdr3_nt: TGTGCCAGCAGTCCCCGTAATCGGAATCAGCCCCAGCATTTT
cdr3_aa: CASSPRNRNQPQHF

j_call: TRBJ2-3
clone_size: -
d_call: TRBD1
v_call: TRBV12-5
cdr3_nt: TGTGCTAGTGGTTCGGGACAGCTCCGGAATACGCAGTATTTT
cdr3_aa: CASGSGQLRNTQYF

j_call: TRBJ1-5
clone_size: -
d_call: -
v_call: TRBV30
cdr3_nt: TGTGCCTGGAGAGATGACAGGACCAATCAGCCCCAGCATTTT
cdr3_aa: CAWRDDRTNQPQHF

j_call: TRBJ2-5
clone_size: -
d_call: TRBD2
v_call: TRBV9
cdr3_nt: TGTGCCAGCAGCGTAGAGGCTAGCGGAGCGAAAGAGACCCAGTACTTC
cdr3_aa: CASSVEASGAKETQYF

j_call: TRBJ2-5
clone_size: -
d_call: TRBD2
v_call: TRBV7-9
cdr3_nt: TGTGCCAGCAGCTGGACTAGCGGAGTCCAAGAGACCCAGTACTTC
cdr3_aa: CASSWTSGVQETQYF

j_call: TRBJ1-3
clone_size: -
d_call: -
v_call: TRBV7-4
cdr3_nt: TGTGCCAGCGCTCGGCGCAGGGTGCACACCATATATTTT
cdr3_aa: CASARRRVHTIYF

j_call: TRBJ1-2
clone_size: -
d_call: -
v_call: TRBV13
cdr3_nt: TGTGCCAGCAGCTTGGGCCTGAAGGACTATGGCTACACCTTC
cdr3_aa: CASSLGLKDYGYTF

j_call: TRBJ2-5
clone_size: few
d_call: TRBD2
v_call: TRBV19
cdr3_nt: TGTGCCAGTAGTATGAACCTAGCGGGGATCCTCACCCAAGAGACCCAGTACTTC
cdr3_aa: CASSMNLAGILTQETQYF

j_call: TRBJ1-1
clone_size: once
d_call: TRBD1
v_call: TRBV5-1
cdr3_nt: TGCGCCAGCAGCAGGGGGCCTACGAACACTGAAGCTTTCTTT
cdr3_aa: CASSRGPTNTEAFF

j_call: TRBJ2-7
clone_size: once
d_call: -
v_call: TRBV5-1
cdr3_nt: TGCGCCAGCAGCTTGGCGAGAAGCTACGAGCAGTACTTC
cdr3_aa: CASSLARSYEQYF

j_call: TRBJ2-1
clone_size: -
d_call: -
v_call: TRBV29-1
cdr3_nt: TGCAGCGTAGCTTACAATGAGCAGTTCTTC
cdr3_aa: CSVAYNEQFF

j_call: TRBJ2-2
clone_size: -
d_call: -
v_call: TRBV9
cdr3_nt: TGTGCCAGCAGCGTAGGCTTTAGAAACACCGGGGAGCTGTTTTTT
cdr3_aa: CASSVGFRNTGELFF

j_call: TRBJ2-7
clone_size: -
d_call: TRBD2
v_call: TRBV7-9
cdr3_nt: TGTGCCAGCAGGTTAGACGGGACTAGCGAGAACGAGCAGTACTTC
cdr3_aa: CASRLDGTSENEQYF

j_call: TRBJ1-1
clone_size: -
d_call: -
v_call: TRBV4-2
cdr3_nt: TGTGCCAGCAGCCAAGAACTGATCAACACTGAAGCTTTCTTT
cdr3_aa: CASSQELINTEAFF

j_call: TRBJ2-3
clone_size: -
d_call: TRBD1
v_call: TRBV7-9
cdr3_nt: TGTGCCAGCAGCCCGGACAGGGTGGGCACAGATACGCAGTATTTT
cdr3_aa: CASSPDRVGTDTQYF

j_call: TRBJ2-4
clone_size: -
d_call: -
v_call: TRBV19
cdr3_nt: TGTGCCAGTAGTATAGTAGGGGGACGAGTAGCCAAAAACATTCAGTACTTC
cdr3_aa: CASSIVGGRVAKNIQYF

j_call: TRBJ2-2
clone_size: -
d_call: -
v_call: TRBV7-3
cdr3_nt: TGTGCCAGCAGCTTAAATAGGGGGACCGGCTCCGGGGAGCTGTTTTTT
cdr3_aa: CASSLNRGTGSGELFF

j_call: TRBJ2-7
clone_size: -
d_call: TRBD2
v_call: TRBV9
cdr3_nt: TGTGCCAGCAGCTCGGGGACTAGTACCTACGAGCAGTACTTC
cdr3_aa: CASSSGTSTYEQYF

j_call: TRBJ2-2
clone_size: few
d_call: TRBD2
v_call: TRBV11-2
cdr3_nt: TGTGCCAGCACCACGGGCTGGCGGGGGGGAACCGGGGAGCTGTTTTTT
cdr3_aa: CASTTGWRGGTGELFF

j_call: TRBJ1-2
clone_size: few
d_call: TRBD1
v_call: TRBV10-3
cdr3_nt: TGTGCCATCAGTGAGGGGACAGGGGAAAGTGGCTACACCTTC
cdr3_aa: CAISEGTGESGYTF

j_call: TRBJ2-7
clone_size: few
d_call: -
v_call: TRBV18
cdr3_nt: TGTGCCAGCTCACCACCGAGACAGAGCTACGAGCAGTACTTC
cdr3_aa: CASSPPRQSYEQYF

j_call: TRBJ2-5
clone_size: once
d_call: -
v_call: TRBV27
cdr3_nt: TGTGCCAGCAGTTTCGACAGCCAAGAGACCCAGTACTTC
cdr3_aa: CASSFDSQETQYF

j_call: TRBJ2-3
clone_size: -
d_call: TRBD2
v_call: TRBV11-2
cdr3_nt: TGTGCCAGCAGCTTAGGGGGGACTAGCTCAGATACGCAGTATTTT
cdr3_aa: CASSLGGTSSDTQYF

j_call: TRBJ1-4
clone_size: -
d_call: -
v_call: TRBV5-4
cdr3_nt: TGTGCCAGCAGCGAAGGGGCGGCTAATGAAAAACTGTTTTTT
cdr3_aa: CASSEGAANEKLFF

j_call: TRBJ1-2
clone_size: -
d_call: -
v_call: TRBV5-6
cdr3_nt: TGTGCCAGCAGCTTGAACCGGTTCTATGGCTACACCTTC
cdr3_aa: CASSLNRFYGYTF

j_call: TRBJ1-4
clone_size: -
d_call: -
v_call: TRBV10-1
cdr3_nt: TGCGCCAGCAATACAGGGTCTGAAAAACTGTTTTTT
cdr3_aa: CASNTGSEKLFF

j_call: TRBJ2-2
clone_size: -
d_call: -
v_call: TRBV6-1
cdr3_nt: TGTGCCAGTTTTCGGGGGTCCGCCGGGGAGCTGTTTTTT
cdr3_aa: CASFRGSAGELFF

j_call: TRBJ2-2
clone_size: -
d_call: -
v_call: TRBV15
cdr3_nt: TGTGCCACCAGCAGAGACCAGGTGCCCGGGGAGCTGTTTTTT
cdr3_aa: CATSRDQVPGELFF

j_call: TRBJ2-7
clone_size: -
d_call: -
v_call: TRBV5-1
cdr3_nt: TGCGCCAGCAGCTTGGCGCAGGCTATCTACGAGCAGTACTTC
cdr3_aa: CASSLAQAIYEQYF

j_call: TRBJ1-5
clone_size: -
d_call: TRBD1
v_call: TRBV9
cdr3_nt: TGTGCCAGCAGCGTAGGTGAAGGACAGGGCTGGGATCAGCCCCAGCATTTT
cdr3_aa: CASSVGEGQGWDQPQHF

j_call: TRBJ1-2
clone_size: -
d_call: -
v_call: TRBV14
cdr3_nt: TGTGCCAGCAGCCAAGGTTGGGGAGTCGGTTTTGGTTCTAACTATGGCTACACCTTC
cdr3_aa: CASSQGWGVGFGSNYGYTF

j_call: TRBJ1-5
clone_size: -
d_call: -
v_call: TRBV10-2
cdr3_nt: TGCGCCAGCAGCGAACAGGGTGCCCGTGATAGCAATCAGCCCCAGCATTTT
cdr3_aa: CASSEQGARDSNQPQHF

j_call: TRBJ1-4
clone_size: -
d_call: TRBD1
v_call: TRBV30
cdr3_nt: TGTGCCTGGAGCGACAGGGACGGGTCTGAAAAACTGTTTTTT
cdr3_aa: CAWSDRDGSEKLFF